This paragraph reports one T cell receptor beta chain. Investigators amplified TCR beta CDR3 regions from RNA transcripts. HTBI primers were used in a first-round RT-PCR, which preceded a second-round multiplex PCR. MiXCR was run by TCRdb on the multiplex PCR reads, yielding one entry per CDR3 protein. The top ten hold 8.5% to 14% of the sample, which has over a million distinct CDR3 sequences, about two fifths seen once. This sample is part of a study of Graves' ophthalmopathy and Graves' hyperthyroidism. Trimming took 4 bases from V and 1 from J, leaving 14 bases between them. This CDR3 comprises 14 residues. Looked up from germline, CDR1 is DFQATT and CDR2 is SNEGSKA (reference sequence). Recruitment covered hyperthyroidism patients aged 18 to 65 whose new diagnosis was of under 2 months' duration.

The sample consisted of peripheral blood or thyroid tissue (not recorded which). The V call is TRBV20-1, the J call TRBJ2-7, with unresolved D. The clonotype was recovered from an adult man with Graves' hyperthyroidism. CDR3 amino acids: CSANPLDGSYEQYF. The CDR3 region has the DNA TGCAGTGCTAACCCCCTGGACGGTTCCTACGAGCAGTACTTC.